These 27 T cell receptor beta chains were all obtained from the same sample, sequenced in a study of T cells in Graves' hyperthyroidism and ophthalmopathy. The investigators amplified TCR beta CDR3 regions from RNA transcripts. First-round RT-PCR of the TCR CDR3 relied on the HTBI primer set. Via MiXCR, TCRdb re-called the multiplex PCR reads, giving one row per CDR3 protein. The sample records 600,000 or so distinct CDR3 sequences, roughly 15% being singletons. Sequencing was performed on blood. The receptors originated from a woman aged 50 to 60 with Graves' ophthalmopathy.

This clonotype was observed at least ten times. The V gene is TRBV10-3, the J gene TRBJ2-1; D is perhaps TRBD1 (7 bases). Germline CDR1 ENHRY, CDR2 SYGVKD. The CDR3 has 14 amino acids. V lost 6 bases and J lost 3, with 12 bases in between. CDR3 nucleotide sequence: TGTGCCATCAGCGCCCAGGGGGGCTACAATGAGCAGTTCTTC. Its protein is CAISAQGGYNEQFF.

This clonotype has at least ten counts. The CDR3 here is CASYRTSGGAPSYNEQFF. CDR3 bases: TGTGCCAGCTACCGGACTAGCGGGGGTGCACCCTCCTACAATGAGCAGTTCTTC. The V and J genes are TRBV2 and TRBJ2-1; 13 positions match TRBD2. The CDR3 is 18 residues long. CDR1 and CDR2 from the germline V gene are SNHLY and FYNNEI. V was clipped by 8 bases and J by 0 bases; unmatched bases: 10.

This clonotype was counted between two and nine times. The chain joins TRBV18 to TRBJ1-2; D unclear. From germline, CDR1 is KGHSH and CDR2 LQKENI. V was cut by 1 base and J by 5 bases, with 14 bases left in between. The CDR3 length is 15 residues. The CDR3 nucleotides read TGTGCCAGCTCACCACGGGGAGGGCCGTTATATGGCTACACCTTC. This encodes CASSPRGGPLYGYTF.

This clonotype came up a few times. The chain links TRBV5-1 to TRBJ2-7, with D tentatively TRBD2 (5 bases). The V end was cut by 2 bases, the J end by 1 base, with 13 bases between. There are 15 residues in the CDR3. Germline V gene sequence: CDR1 SGHRS, CDR2 YFSETQ. CDR3 coding DNA: TGCGCCAGCAGCTTCACGGGGTCTTCTTCCTACGAGCAGTACTTC. Its translation: CASSFTGSSSYEQYF. Complete variable domain (other parts from reference TRBV5-1 and TRBJ2-7): KAGVTQTPRYLIKTRGQQVTLSCSPISGHRSVSWYQQTPGQGLQFLFEYFSETQRNKGNFPGRFSGRQFSNSRSEMNVSTLELGDSALYLCASSFTGSSSYEQYFGPGTRLTVT.

This clonotype was observed at least ten times. J is TRBJ1-2 and V is TRBV30; D not resolved. This CDR3 is 14 amino acids long. Trimming shortened V by 4 bases and J by 6 bases, and 18 bases separated the two germline ends. Germline V gene data show CDR1 as GTSNPN and CDR2 as SVGIG (reference sequence). CDR3 residues: CAWTPGDPRNGYTF. The CDR3 nucleotides are TGTGCCTGGACACCTGGCGACCCGCGAAATGGCTACACCTTC. Full variable domain (rest looked up from reference TRBV30 and TRBJ1-2): SQTIHQWPATLVQPVGSPLSLECTVEGTSNPNLYWYRQAAGRGLQLLFYSVGIGQISSEVPQNLSASRPQDRQFILSSKKLLLSDSGFYLCAWTPGDPRNGYTFGSGTRLTVV.

This clonotype was seen many times. The chain has TRBV18 and TRBJ2-1; 9 bases match TRBD1. This CDR3 comprises 15 residues. The V and J ends lost 3 bases and 4 bases, in that order; junction bases with no gene match: 4. Germline CDR1 is KGHSH and CDR2 is LQKENI. The CDR3 region has the DNA TGTGCCAGCTCACCCACAGGGGGCTTATACAATGAGCAGTTCTTC. Translated: CASSPTGGLYNEQFF.

There are many counts of this clonotype. The rearrangement joins TRBV7-3 to TRBJ1-1; D may be TRBD1 (5 bases). The CDR3 covers 13 residues. The V gene lost 1 base and the J gene lost 3 bases, with 6 bases spanning the gap. Germline CDR1 reads SGHTA; CDR2 reads FQGTGA. This CDR3 reads CASSLNRYTEAFF. The CDR3, as DNA: TGTGCCAGCAGCTTAAACAGGTACACTGAAGCTTTCTTT.

The chain joins TRBV9 to TRBJ1-5, with 8 bases matching TRBD1. Unmatched junction bases numbered 4, after V lost 3 bases and J lost 2 bases. Germline CDR1 reads SGDLS; CDR2 reads YYNGEE. This CDR3 region has 15 residues. This CDR3 is CASSATGEGNQPQHF. CDR3 sequence (DNA): TGTGCCAGCAGCGCGACAGGGGAAGGCAATCAGCCCCAGCATTTT.

This clonotype was counted many times. This chain uses TRBV12-3 or TRBV12-4 with TRBJ1-1, with a tentative D call TRBD1 (5 bases). The CDR3 loop spans 16 amino acids. Trimming removed 6 bases at V and 1 base at J, with 18 bases between. The CDR3 loop is CASSRALDTPNTEAFF. The CDR3 DNA follows: TGTGCCAGCAGCCGGGCCTTGGACACCCCGAACACTGAAGCTTTCTTT.

Many counts were recorded for this clonotype. The chain joins TRBV3-1 to TRBJ2-1; the match to TRBD1 covers 7 bases. CDR3 length: 14 residues. Germline values: CDR1 LGHDT, CDR2 YNNKEL (reference sequence). J was trimmed by 6 bases and V by 2 bases; bases with no gene match: 4. The CDR3 nucleotides are TGTGCCAGCAGCCAAATGCAGGGGGTCAATGAGCAGTTCTTC. Its protein is CASSQMQGVNEQFF.

This clonotype was recorded at least ten times. This chain uses TRBV12-3 or TRBV12-4 with TRBJ2-1; perhaps TRBD2 as D (6 bases). The CDR3 extends over 13 amino acids. Trimming took 5 bases from V and 9 from J, leaving 14 bases between them. In nucleotides, the CDR3 is TGTGCCAGCAGTCGCGGGGCCTCCGGTGAGCAGTTCTTC. Translating it yields CASSRGASGEQFF.

With respect to this clonotype: Given a much more abundant clone one base away, this may be a read error. The rearrangement uses TRBV6-2 or TRBV6-3 and TRBJ1-1, with unresolved D. Trimming shortened V by 2 bases and J by 3 bases, and 4 bases separated the two germline ends. The CDR3 consists of 12 residues. Germline values: CDR1 MNHEY, CDR2 SVGEGT. CDR3 coding DNA: TGTGCCAGCAGTTACGGTTACACTGAAGCTTTCTTT. Translated: CASSYGYTEAFF.

V and J are TRBV6-1 and TRBJ2-2; 14 positions agree with TRBD2. The CDR3 is 16 amino acids. The germline V gene encodes CDR1 MNHNS and CDR2 SASEGT. Trimming removed 5 bases from V and 7 bases from J; junction bases left unmatched: 6. CDR3 protein: CASSRGLAGAGGELFF. Written as DNA, the CDR3 is TGTGCCAGCAGTCGGGGACTAGCGGGAGCGGGCGGGGAGCTGTTTTTT.

The V gene is TRBV4-2, the J gene TRBJ2-1; D tentatively fits TRBD1 or TRBD2 (6 bases each). Germline CDR1 reads LGHNA; CDR2 reads YNFKEQ. This CDR3 contains 14 residues. Trimming pared 1 base from V and 5 bases from J, leaving 9 bases between. The DNA of the CDR3 is TGTGCCAGCAGCCAAGCGGGGGACAACAATGAGCAGTTCTTC. It yields the protein CASSQAGDNNEQFF.

For this clonotype: A read error is possible here, since a much larger clone lies one base away. This likely comes from a read error, as the CDR3 has no conserved phenylalanine or tryptophan at its end. V gene TRBV6-2 or TRBV6-3 combines with J gene TRBJ2-7; D could derive from TRBD1 or TRBD2 (5 bases each). The CDR3 has 14 residues. CDR1 MNHEY and CDR2 SVGEGT come from the germline V gene. V was cut by 8 bases and J by 5 bases, with 19 bases left in between. The CDR3 region has the DNA TGTGCCAGCGCACGCGGGCAGGGAGCCCACGAGCAGTACTCC. This encodes CASARGQGAHEQYS.

The sample holds a few counts of this clonotype. J is TRBJ2-1 and V is TRBV25-1, with D possibly being TRBD1 (5 bases). CDR3 length: 15 amino acids. The ends were cut back, 3 bases at V and 0 bases at J, with 9 bases in the middle. Germline V lookup: CDR1 MGHDK, CDR2 SYGVNS. CDR3 loop: CASSDPQGSYNEQFF. Here the CDR3 DNA reads TGTGCCAGCAGTGACCCCCAGGGCTCCTACAATGAGCAGTTCTTC.

This clonotype was seen repeatedly, ten times or more. The V call is TRBV27, the J call TRBJ2-7; the D is unclear. V shed 4 bases and J shed 5 bases, with 9 bases lying between them. Looked up from germline, CDR1 is MNHEY and CDR2 is SMNVEV (reference sequence). The CDR3 has 12 residues. Written as DNA, the CDR3 is TGTGCCAGCAGTTCCCCGCCCCACGAGCAGTACTTC. Translation gives CASSSPPHEQYF.

This clonotype turned up a few times. The rearrangement joins TRBV6-1 to TRBJ2-5; maybe TRBD1 (6 bases). The CDR3 contains 13 residues. CDR1 MNHNS and CDR2 SASEGT come from the germline V gene. V shed 9 bases and J shed 6 bases, with 17 bases lying between them. The CDR3: CASLGDRSKTQYF. The CDR3 DNA is TGTGCCAGTCTAGGAGACAGGTCCAAGACCCAGTACTTC.

This clonotype came up many times. The chain combines TRBV29-1 with TRBJ1-2, with no clear D. The CDR3 covers 14 residues. The germline V gene encodes CDR1 SQVTM and CDR2 ANQGSEA. The V end was cut by 1 base, the J end by 4 bases, with 13 bases between. The CDR3 DNA is TGCAGCGTTGAAGCAGGCGAAACCCTCTATGGCTACACCTTC. Translating it yields CSVEAGETLYGYTF.

This clonotype was counted between two and nine times. The rearrangement uses TRBV2 and TRBJ2-7, with D maybe TRBD1 (6 bases). This CDR3 spans 15 amino acids. The ends were cut back, 7 bases at V and 4 bases at J, with 20 bases in the middle. CDR1 is SNHLY, CDR2 FYNNEI, per germline. The CDR3 reads CASKDRTSELYEQYF. The CDR3 DNA reads as TGTGCCAGCAAGGACAGAACGTCCGAGTTATACGAGCAGTACTTC.

This clonotype appeared many times. The junction shows a germline mismatch at one end, possibly a read error. The J gene is TRBJ2-2, the V gene TRBV7-7; 8 positions agree with TRBD1. The CDR3 has 17 residues. Germline-derived CDR1 and CDR2 are SSHAT and FNYEAQ (reference sequence). In nucleotides, the CDR3 is TGTGCTAGCAGCCCCAGAAGCGGACAGGGGAACACCGGGGAGCTGTTTTTT. It specifies CASSPRSGQGNTGELFF.

V is TRBV15 and J is TRBJ2-1; 11 bases fit TRBD2. CDR1 is LNHNV and CDR2 is YYDKDF in the germline V gene (reference sequence). V lost 6 bases to trimming and J lost 8 bases; unmatched junction nucleotides: 9. The CDR3 has 15 residues. The CDR3 spells CATRNTSGRPHEQFF. CDR3 DNA sequence: TGTGCCACCAGAAATACTAGCGGGAGACCCCATGAGCAGTTCTTC.

This clonotype was observed a few times. The chain carries TRBV7-2 and TRBJ2-7, with 10 bases that match TRBD2. CDR1 is SGHTA and CDR2 is FQGNSA in the germline V gene. Trimming cost V 4 bases and J 5 bases; bases outside gene matches: 11. CDR3 length equals 16 residues. Here the CDR3 reads CASSSHPSSGSHEQYF. CDR3 bases: TGTGCCAGCAGCTCACACCCCTCTAGCGGGAGCCACGAGCAGTACTTC. The complete variable domain, with remaining parts taken from reference TRBV7-2 and TRBJ2-7, reads GAGVSQSPSNKVTEKGKDVELRCDPISGHTALYWYRQSLGQGLEFLIYFQGNSAPDKSGLPSDRFSAERTGGSVSTLTIQRTQQEDSAVYLCASSSHPSSGSHEQYFGPGTRLTVT.

This clonotype occurred a few times. A read error may explain this, as a much larger clone is one base away. V gene TRBV20-1 combines with J gene TRBJ2-1; D tentatively fits TRBD1 or TRBD2 (6 bases each). The CDR3 runs to 14 residues. Germline CDR1 is DFQATT and CDR2 is SNEGSKA (reference sequence). Trimming left V 7 bases short and J 0 bases short, with 13 bases between. Here the CDR3 reads CSDGGTHSYNEQFF. The CDR3 DNA reads TGCAGTGATGGAGGGACACACTCCTACAATGAGCAGTTCTTC.

This clonotype was observed many times. J is TRBJ2-1 and V is TRBV7-9; perhaps TRBD2 as D (6 bases). CDR3 length: 17 residues. Trimming shortened V by 1 base and J by 0 bases, and 13 bases separated the two germline ends. CDR1 is SEHNR and CDR2 is FQNEAQ in the germline V gene (reference sequence). The CDR3: CASSLGPGTSSYNEQFF. The CDR3, as DNA: TGTGCCAGCAGCTTAGGCCCGGGGACTTCCTCCTACAATGAGCAGTTCTTC.

At least ten counts were recorded for this clonotype. The chain couples TRBV6-1 to TRBJ2-1; TRBD2 matches at 9 bases. The V gene's germline CDR1 is MNHNS and CDR2 SASEGT. CDR3 size: 15 residues. V shed 5 bases, J shed 9 bases, and the junction held 11 bases outside the gene matches. Here the CDR3 DNA reads TGTGCCAGCAGTTCGGGCCGACTAGCGGTTACTGAGCAGTTCTTC. Its protein is CASSSGRLAVTEQFF.

As to this clonotype: An end of the junction differs from the germline gene, which may be a read error. The genes are TRBV9 and TRBJ2-5, with 13 bases identical to TRBD2. This CDR3 comprises 16 residues. Germline assignment: CDR1 SGDLS and CDR2 YYNGEE. The CDR3 is CASSHGLAGVGETLYF. The DNA for the CDR3 is TGTGCCAGCAGCCATGGACTAGCGGGAGTGGGAGAGACCCTGTACTTC.